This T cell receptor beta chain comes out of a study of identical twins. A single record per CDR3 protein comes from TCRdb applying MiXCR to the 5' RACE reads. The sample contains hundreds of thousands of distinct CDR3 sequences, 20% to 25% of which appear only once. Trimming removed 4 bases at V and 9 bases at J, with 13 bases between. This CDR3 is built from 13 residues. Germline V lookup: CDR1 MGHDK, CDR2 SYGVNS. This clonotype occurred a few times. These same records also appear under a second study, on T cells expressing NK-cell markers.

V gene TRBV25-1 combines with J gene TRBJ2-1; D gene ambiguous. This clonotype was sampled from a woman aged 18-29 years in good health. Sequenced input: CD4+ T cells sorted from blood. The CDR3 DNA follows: TGTGCCAGCAGTGTAGTCGCGATGACTGAGCAGTTCTTC. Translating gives CASSVVAMTEQFF.